Presented here are 19 T cell receptor beta chains from one specimen sequenced in a study of blood T cell repertoires in COVID-19. TCRdb keeps only in-frame clones here, not all; method: immunoSEQ multiplex PCR. The sample carries a few hundred thousand clones, over 80% recorded once. Sequenced input: PBMCs or T cells enriched from blood (not recorded which). These receptor sequences come from a woman aged 50 to 60 who had recovered from COVID-19.

The chain couples TRBV5-5 to TRBJ2-3; 8 bases line up with TRBD2. The CDR3 covers 14 residues. From germline, CDR1 is SGHKS and CDR2 YYEKEE (reference sequence). J lost 6 bases, V lost 2 bases, and 5 bases had no gene match. This CDR3 reads CASSLSGSGDTQYF. The CDR3 coding sequence is TGTGCCAGCAGCTTAAGCGGGAGTGGGGATACGCAGTATTTT. Full variable domain (missing parts from reference TRBV5-5 and TRBJ2-3): DAGVTQSPTHLIKTRGQQVTLRCSPISGHKSVSWYQQVLGQGPQFIFQYYEKEERGRGNFPDRFSARQFPNYSSELNVNALLLGDSALYLCASSLSGSGDTQYFGPGTRLTVL.

The J gene is TRBJ1-5, the V gene TRBV6-2 or TRBV6-3, with 7 bases identical to TRBD1. The CDR3 is 15 residues long. Germline V gene lookup returns CDR1 MNHEY and CDR2 SVGEGT. The V segment lost 5 bases and the J segment 9 bases; nucleotides outside the gene matches: 13. This chain's CDR3 is CASSRRRGLEGPQHF. The CDR3, as DNA: TGTGCCAGCAGTCGCCGAAGGGGGCTGGAGGGGCCCCAGCATTTT.

V and J are TRBV30 and TRBJ1-1; D is unresolved. Germline CDR1 GTSNPN, CDR2 SVGIG (reference sequence). Trimming removed 5 bases at V and 1 base at J, with 5 bases between. This CDR3 is 11 amino acids long. CDR3 in amino acids: CAWAENTEAFF. CDR3 nucleotide sequence: TGTGCCTGGGCAGAGAACACTGAAGCTTTCTTT.

The J gene is TRBJ2-1, the V gene TRBV5-8, with D unclear. V lost 4 bases and J 3 bases, leaving 5 bases between the germline ends. CDR1 is SGHTS, CDR2 YDEGEE, per germline. This CDR3 is built from 12 residues. The CDR3 sequence: CASSPNYNEQFF. The CDR3 coding sequence is TGTGCCAGCAGCCCCAACTACAATGAGCAGTTCTTC.

The chain recombines TRBV11-3 with TRBJ2-4; the match to TRBD1 covers 8 bases. Germline V gene lookup returns CDR1 SGHNT and CDR2 YENEEA. Trimming cost V 7 bases and J 3 bases; bases outside gene matches: 2. This CDR3 comprises 13 residues. The DNA for the CDR3 is TGTGCCAGCACCGGACAGGGCAAAAACATTCAGTACTTC. Translation gives CASTGQGKNIQYF.

This clone was seen once. The DNA of the CDR3 is TGTGCCAGCAGCTCCGTAGCGGGGGGGCGAGATACGCAGTATTTT. It yields the protein CASSSVAGGRDTQYF. The chain carries TRBV7-2 and TRBJ2-3, with TRBD2 identical over 11 bases. Germline assignment: CDR1 SGHTA and CDR2 FQGNSA. The ends lost 4 bases at V and 5 bases at J; junction bases unmatched: 5. The CDR3 is made up of 15 amino acids.

V is TRBV5-4 and J is TRBJ2-2; 15 bases align to TRBD2. The V and J ends lost 4 bases and 4 bases, in that order; junction bases with no gene match: 5. The length of the CDR3 is 17 residues. Germline CDR1 and CDR2: SGHNT and YYREEE (reference sequence). CDR3 region: CASSPRGLAGGTGELFF. CDR3 coding DNA: TGTGCCAGCAGCCCAAGGGGACTAGCGGGGGGCACCGGGGAGCTGTTTTTT.

The V and J genes are TRBV6-2 or TRBV6-3 and TRBJ2-1, with unresolved D. Germline V gene data show CDR1 as MNHEY and CDR2 as SVGEGT. Deletions cut 5 bases from V and 6 bases from J, with 5 bases between. The length of the CDR3 is 11 residues. The DNA of the CDR3 is TGTGCCAGCAGTCTAGTCAATGAGCAGTTCTTC. Amino acid sequence: CASSLVNEQFF.

This rearrangement joins TRBV10-3 to TRBJ1-2, with TRBD1 identical over 8 bases. Germline CDR1 is ENHRY and CDR2 is SYGVKD. The CDR3 is made up of 13 amino acids. The V segment lost 4 bases and the J segment 6 bases; nucleotides outside the gene matches: 4. The CDR3, as DNA: TGTGCCATCAGTGTGGGACAGGTGGATGGCTACACCTTC. Protein product: CAISVGQVDGYTF.

The genes are TRBV10-3 and TRBJ2-7, with D possibly matching TRBD1 (5 bases). Germline loops: CDR1 ENHRY, CDR2 SYGVKD. The CDR3 loop spans 13 amino acids. V was shortened by 5 bases and J by 0 bases, with 8 bases between the two germline ends. As DNA, the CDR3 is TGTGCCATCAGTTTGCAGGGCTCCTACGAGCAGTACTTC. This codes for CAISLQGSYEQYF.

The V and J genes are TRBV13 and TRBJ2-5, with 10 bases that match TRBD1. Losses at the gene ends were 3 bases for V and 4 bases for J; bases not matched to a gene: 5. The length of the CDR3 is 15 residues. Germline CDR1 is PRHDT and CDR2 is FYEKMQ (reference sequence). The CDR3 reads CASSFSTGGTETQYF. DNA for the CDR3: TGTGCCAGCAGCTTCTCGACAGGGGGCACAGAGACCCAGTACTTC.

This clone showed up just once. The chain couples TRBV11-1 to TRBJ2-2; possible D gene TRBD1, 5 bases. The V and J ends lost 1 base and 7 bases respectively, with 16 bases between them. Germline CDR1 SGHAT, CDR2 FQDESV (reference sequence). The CDR3 runs 16 residues. The CDR3, as DNA: TGTGCCAGCAGCTTAGTTGGCAGGGATTATTTCGGGGAGCTGTTTTTT. Protein product: CASSLVGRDYFGELFF.

The V and J genes are TRBV4-1 and TRBJ2-7, with D possibly being TRBD1 (5 bases). Trimming removed 1 base from V and 1 base from J, with 14 bases in between. The CDR3 consists of 16 residues. Germline V gene lookup returns CDR1 MGHRA and CDR2 YSYEKL. In DNA form, the CDR3 reads TGCGCCAGCAGCCAAGTTAGTCAGGGTCATTCCTACGAGCAGTACTTC. Residues: CASSQVSQGHSYEQYF.

The V gene is TRBV5-4, the J gene TRBJ1-1; 12 positions match TRBD1. Germline CDR1 SGHNT, CDR2 YYREEE (reference sequence). The CDR3 runs 13 residues. V lost 4 bases, J lost 7 bases, and 2 bases stayed unmatched. The CDR3: CASSRDRGREAFF. In DNA form, the CDR3 reads TGTGCCAGCAGCCGGGACAGGGGGCGTGAAGCTTTCTTT. Looking up the rest from reference TRBV5-4 and TRBJ1-1 gives the full variable domain: ETGVTQSPTHLIKTRGQQVTLRCSSQSGHNTVSWYQQALGQGPQFIFQYYREEENGRGNFPPRFSGLQFPNYSSELNVNALELDDSALYLCASSRDRGREAFFGQGTRLTVV.

This clone occurred once. The genes are TRBV27 and TRBJ2-1, with 16 bases that match TRBD2. The V and J ends lost 5 bases and 8 bases, in that order; junction bases with no gene match: 9. The CDR3 is made up of 17 amino acids. CDR1 and CDR2 (germline): MNHEY, SMNVEV (reference sequence). CDR3 amino acids: CASSPPQGLAGGHEQFF. CDR3 bases: TGTGCCAGCAGTCCGCCGCAGGGACTAGCGGGAGGGCATGAGCAGTTCTTC.

The V and J genes are TRBV11-3 and TRBJ2-5, with 7 bases identical to TRBD1. CDR1 and CDR2 from the germline V gene are SGHNT and YENEEA. The CDR3 is 14 amino acids. Germline trimming cut 5 bases from V and 2 bases from J; bases unmatched to any gene: 5. The CDR3: CASSQGGQQETQYF. CDR3 sequence (DNA): TGTGCCAGCAGCCAAGGGGGACAGCAAGAGACCCAGTACTTC.

The chain carries TRBV27 and TRBJ1-2; 10 bases are a match to TRBD1. In germline, CDR1 is MNHEY, CDR2 SMNVEV (reference sequence). After removal of 6 bases from V and 7 bases from J, the junction contained 17 bases not matched to a gene. This CDR3 region has 17 residues. This CDR3 is CASSRGSGTGASGGYTF. As DNA, the CDR3 is TGTGCCAGCAGCCGCGGGTCCGGGACAGGGGCCTCTGGTGGCTACACCTTC.

The chain carries TRBV28 and TRBJ1-2; D is undetermined. V shed 4 bases and J shed 4 bases, with 10 bases lying between them. The CDR3 has 13 residues. Germline V gene lookup returns CDR1 MDHEN and CDR2 SYDVKM. The CDR3 coding sequence is TGTGCCAGCAGTTCCAGACAAGTCTATGGCTACACCTTC. Its protein product is CASSSRQVYGYTF.

The chain is built from TRBV5-6 and TRBJ1-2, with no clear D. CDR1 and CDR2 from the germline V gene are SGHDT and YYEEEE. The germline V and J ends were trimmed by 3 bases and 3 bases, with 18 bases remaining between them. This CDR3 is built from 16 residues. CDR3 in DNA: TGTGCCAGCAGCTCTTATGGCGGAGGACGGTACTATGGCTACACCTTC. Protein sequence: CASSSYGGGRYYGYTF.